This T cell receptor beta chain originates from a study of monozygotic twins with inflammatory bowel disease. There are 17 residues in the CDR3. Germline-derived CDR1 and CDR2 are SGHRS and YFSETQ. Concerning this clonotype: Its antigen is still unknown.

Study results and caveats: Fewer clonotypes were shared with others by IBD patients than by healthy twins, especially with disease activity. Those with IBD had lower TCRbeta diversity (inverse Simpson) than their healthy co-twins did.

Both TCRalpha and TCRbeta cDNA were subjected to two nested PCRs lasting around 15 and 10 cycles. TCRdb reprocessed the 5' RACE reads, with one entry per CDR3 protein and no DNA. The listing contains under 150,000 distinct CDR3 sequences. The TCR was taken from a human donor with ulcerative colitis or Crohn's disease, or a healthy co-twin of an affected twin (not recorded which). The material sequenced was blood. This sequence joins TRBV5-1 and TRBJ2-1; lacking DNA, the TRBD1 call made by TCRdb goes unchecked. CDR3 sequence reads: CASSLAFGQGANNEQFF.